The rows below give T cell receptor beta chains drawn from one sample of a study of T cells after posttransplantation cyclophosphamide. Sequencing was performed with immunoSEQ multiplex PCR; in TCRdb, only in-frame clones are kept and a portion is missing. In the table there are some 20,000 clones, 95% to 99% of which are singletons. Sequencing was done on a sample of naive CD4+ T cells sorted from PBMCs. All receptors derive from a man in his forties in good health, CMV-negative, and a related stem cell transplant donor. Both conserved end residues are part of each CDR3. The D gene is left open where the match is weak. The size field is filled for only some rows; it gives once, few, many or a size class.

D gene	clone size	V gene	J gene	CDR3 DNA	CDR3 protein
TRBD2	-	TRBV11-2	TRBJ2-5	TGTGCCAGCAGCTCATTAGCGGGAGGGGAGTATGAGACCCAGTACTTC	CASSSLAGGEYETQYF
TRBD1	-	TRBV4-1	TRBJ1-5	TGCGCCAGCAGTCTCGGGACAGGACTTAATCAGCCCCAGCATTTT	CASSLGTGLNQPQHF
TRBD2	-	TRBV13	TRBJ2-1	TGTGCCAGCAGCTTAGGGCTAGCGGGAGATGAGCAGTTCTTC	CASSLGLAGDEQFF
-	-	TRBV4-3	TRBJ2-5	TGCGCCAGCAGCCAAGCCTCTGGGGCACCTCAAGAGACCCAGTACTTC	CASSQASGAPQETQYF
-	-	TRBV18	TRBJ1-1	TGTGCCAGCTCGTCATACGGACAGTTGACTGAAGCTTTCTTT	CASSSYGQLTEAFF
-	-	TRBV6-5	TRBJ2-2	TGTGCCAGCAGAGAGGGCCCCGTGAACACCGGGGAGCTGTTTTTT	CASREGPVNTGELFF
-	-	TRBV28	TRBJ2-7	TGTGCCAGCAGTTTACGTCCTATTTGGGGGAGGAGACCCTACGAGCAGTACTTC	CASSLRPIWGRRPYEQYF
-	-	TRBV7-9	TRBJ1-3	TGTGCCAGCAGCTTTGCACAGCCTCGCGCGAACACCATATATTTT	CASSFAQPRANTIYF
TRBD1	-	TRBV6-4	TRBJ1-2	TGTGCCAGCAGCTATGGGACAGGGGCTAACTATGGCTACACCTTC	CASSYGTGANYGYTF
-	-	TRBV4-1	TRBJ2-1	TGCGCCAGCAGCCAAGTAGGAGTTTTTTCTAGCGTATACAATGAGCAGTTCTTC	CASSQVGVFSSVYNEQFF
TRBD1	-	TRBV2	TRBJ2-7	TGTGCCAGTATAACAGGGGATTCCTACTACGAGCAGTACTTC	CASITGDSYYEQYF
-	-	TRBV18	TRBJ1-2	TGTGCCAGCTCACCATCGGGGGAGTTGGTAGGGGCCGGTGGCTACACCTTC	CASSPSGELVGAGGYTF
TRBD1	-	TRBV2	TRBJ2-7	TGTGCCAGCAGTCCCCTTTTAACAGGGGGCTGGCAGTACTTC	CASSPLLTGGWQYF
TRBD1	-	TRBV5-4	TRBJ2-2	TGTGCCAGCAGACCCGACAGGGTCCCCGGGGAGCTGTTTTTT	CASRPDRVPGELFF
TRBD1	-	TRBV4-1	TRBJ1-5	TGCGCCAGCAGCCATGGGACAGGGAATCAGCCCCAGCATTTT	CASSHGTGNQPQHF
TRBD2	once	TRBV6-1	TRBJ2-2	TGTGCCGTTCGACTAGCGGGGTACACCGGGGAGCTGTTTTTT	CAVRLAGYTGELFF